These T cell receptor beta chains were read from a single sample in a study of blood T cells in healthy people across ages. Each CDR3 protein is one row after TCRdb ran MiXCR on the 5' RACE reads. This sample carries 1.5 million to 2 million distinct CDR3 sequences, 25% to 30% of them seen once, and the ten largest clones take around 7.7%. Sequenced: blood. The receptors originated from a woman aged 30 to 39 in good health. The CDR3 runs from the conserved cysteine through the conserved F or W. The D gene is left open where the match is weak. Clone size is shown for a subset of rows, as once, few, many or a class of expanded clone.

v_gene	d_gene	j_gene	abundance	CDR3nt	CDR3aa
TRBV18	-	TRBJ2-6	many	TGTGCCAGCTCACCACAGGGTCTCAGTCTCTCTGGGGCCAACGTCCTGACTTTC	CASSPQGLSLSGANVLTF
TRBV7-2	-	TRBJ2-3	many	TGTGCCAGCAGCTTAGAGTGGAGCACAGATACGCAGTATTTT	CASSLEWSTDTQYF
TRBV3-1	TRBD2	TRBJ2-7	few	TGTGCCAGCAGCCACGGGGGCGGGGGGTTCTACGAGCAGTACTTC	CASSHGGGGFYEQYF
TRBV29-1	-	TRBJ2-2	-	TGCAGCGTTGCCGGGGCCGTTAACACCGGGGAGCTGTTTTTT	CSVAGAVNTGELFF
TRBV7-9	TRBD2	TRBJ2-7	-	TGTGCCAGCAGCTTTCCTAGCGGGAGTATGTCCTACGAGCAGTACTTC	CASSFPSGSMSYEQYF
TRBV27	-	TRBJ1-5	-	TGTGCCAGCAGTTTGGGGCAGAACCAAGCGGGGAATCAGCCCCAGCATTTT	CASSLGQNQAGNQPQHF
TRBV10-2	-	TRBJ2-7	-	TGCGCCAGCAGTGAGGGGCGAAGAAACTACGAGCAGTACTTC	CASSEGRRNYEQYF
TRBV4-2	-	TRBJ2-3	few	TGTGCCAGCAGCCAAGATCGGACGGGGGGACACACAGATACGCAGTATTTT	CASSQDRTGGHTDTQYF
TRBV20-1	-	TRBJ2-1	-	TGCAGTGCTGACCGGCCGGGGGTGAATGAGCAGTTCTTC	CSADRPGVNEQFF
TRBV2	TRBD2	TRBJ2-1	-	TGTGCCAGCAGTCCCCCGGTGTTAGCGGGAACAAATGAGCAGTTCTTC	CASSPPVLAGTNEQFF
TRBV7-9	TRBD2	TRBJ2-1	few	TGTGCCAGCAGCTTAGGGACTAGTCACAATGAGCAGTTCTTC	CASSLGTSHNEQFF
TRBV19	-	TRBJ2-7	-	TGTGCCAGTAGTATACAGCCAACCTACGAGCAGTACTTC	CASSIQPTYEQYF
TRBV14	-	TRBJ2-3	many	TGTGCCAGCAGCCAAGAAACGGGGGTCCGCACAGATACGCAGTATTTT	CASSQETGVRTDTQYF
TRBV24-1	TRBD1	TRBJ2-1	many	TGTGCCACCAGTGGCAGGACAGGGGGCTCTGAGCAGTTCTTC	CATSGRTGGSEQFF
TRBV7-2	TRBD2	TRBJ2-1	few	TGTGCCAGCAGCTTAGCGGGGACTAGCGGGAGGGTCAGCTCCTACAATGAGCAGTTCTTC	CASSLAGTSGRVSSYNEQFF
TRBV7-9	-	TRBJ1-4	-	TGTGCCAGCAGCCGGGCAGTGGGCACAGCTAATGAAAAACTGTTTTTT	CASSRAVGTANEKLFF
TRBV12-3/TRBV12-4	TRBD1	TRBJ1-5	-	TGTGCCAGCAGTCCGGGACAGTTAAGCGATCAGCCCCAGCATTTT	CASSPGQLSDQPQHF
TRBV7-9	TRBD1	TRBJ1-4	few	TGTGCCAGCAGCCTACTCCGACAGGGTTCTAATGAAAAACTGTTTTTT	CASSLLRQGSNEKLFF
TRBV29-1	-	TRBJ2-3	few	TGCAGCGCCGAGGGCGGTCTAGCGTCACCAGATACGCAGTATTTT	CSAEGGLASPDTQYF
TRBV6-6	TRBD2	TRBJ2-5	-	TGTGCCAGCAGTACCCTAGCGGGGGGACAGGTGGGGACCCAGTACTTC	CASSTLAGGQVGTQYF
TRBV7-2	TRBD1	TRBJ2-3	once	TGTGCCAGCAGCCTGGACAGGCTGAAGACAGATACGCAGTATTTT	CASSLDRLKTDTQYF
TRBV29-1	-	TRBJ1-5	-	TGCAGCGTTGGGCAGGCCGGCAATCAGCCCCAGCATTTT	CSVGQAGNQPQHF
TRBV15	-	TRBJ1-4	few	TGTGCCACCAGCGCAAGACAGTTAACTAATGAAAAACTGTTTTTT	CATSARQLTNEKLFF
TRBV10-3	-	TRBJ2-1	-	TGTGCCATCAGTGAGTTCCCCAGGGGCAATGAGCAGTTCTTC	CAISEFPRGNEQFF
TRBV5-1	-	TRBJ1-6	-	TGCGCCAGCAGCTTGACAGGGCGCGGGGATTCACCCCTCCACTTT	CASSLTGRGDSPLHF
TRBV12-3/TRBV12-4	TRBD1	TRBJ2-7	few	TGTGCCAGCAGTTGGGGACAGGGGGCCCACGAGCAGTACTTC	CASSWGQGAHEQYF
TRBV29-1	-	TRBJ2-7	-	TGCAGCGTTGTAACAGGGCCCCACGAGCAGTACTTC	CSVVTGPHEQYF
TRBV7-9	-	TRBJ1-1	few	TGTGCCAGCAGCTACATAGAATTGGGCGACTATGAAGCTTTCTTT	CASSYIELGDYEAFF
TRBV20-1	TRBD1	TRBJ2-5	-	TGCAGTGCACGGGGCGGGGACAGGGTCGGAGAGCAGTACTTC	CSARGGDRVGEQYF
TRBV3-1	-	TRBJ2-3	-	TGTGCCAGCAGCCAAACTAGTATAGATACGCAGTATTTT	CASSQTSIDTQYF
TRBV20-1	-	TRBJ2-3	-	TGCAGTGCTGTTAGACCGACTACCCTTGGGGATACGCAGTATTTT	CSAVRPTTLGDTQYF
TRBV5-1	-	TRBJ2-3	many	TGCGCCAGCAGCTTGGTTCCGTCTTCCACAGATACGCAGTATTTT	CASSLVPSSTDTQYF
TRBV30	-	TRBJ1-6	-	TGTGCCTGGAGTCCCCGCCAGAATTCACCCCTCCACTTT	CAWSPRQNSPLHF
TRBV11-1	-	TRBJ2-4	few	TGTGCCAGCAGTCCTAGGGGCAAAGAAAACATTCAGTACTTC	CASSPRGKENIQYF
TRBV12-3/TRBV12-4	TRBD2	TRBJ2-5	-	TGTGCCAGCAGTCCCTCGGTCTTAGCGGGGGGGGAGACCCAGTACTTC	CASSPSVLAGGETQYF
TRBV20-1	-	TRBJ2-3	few	TGCAGTACCAATAGCGGCGCAGATACGCAGTATTTT	CSTNSGADTQYF
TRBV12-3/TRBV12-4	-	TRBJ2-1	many	TGTGCCAGCACCCTTAGGGGGGTGATTAAGAATGAGCAGTTCTTC	CASTLRGVIKNEQFF
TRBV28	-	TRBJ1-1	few	TGTGCCAGCAACTCTCCCCGTGGGAGCACTGAAGCTTTCTTT	CASNSPRGSTEAFF
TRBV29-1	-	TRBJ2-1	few	TGCAGCGTTGAAGTTCTCAGGTCATACAATGAGCAGTTCTTC	CSVEVLRSYNEQFF
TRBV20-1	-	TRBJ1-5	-	TGCAGTGCTCCCGGGGCGGGGGCAGGCAATCAGCCCCAGCATTTT	CSAPGAGAGNQPQHF
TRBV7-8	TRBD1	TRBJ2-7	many	TGTGCCAGCTTGACAGGGTTCTACGAGCAGTACTTC	CASLTGFYEQYF
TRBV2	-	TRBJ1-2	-	TGTGCCAGCAGTCGGGACACCCGCCTGGGGCTCTATGGCCACACCTTC	CASSRDTRLGLYGHTF
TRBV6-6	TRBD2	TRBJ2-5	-	TGTGCCAGCAGTTCCGGGACTAGCGGGGGGGGAGAGACCCAGTACTTC	CASSSGTSGGGETQYF
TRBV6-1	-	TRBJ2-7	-	TGTGCCAGCAGTGCGACACAGGACCACGAGCAGTACTTC	CASSATQDHEQYF
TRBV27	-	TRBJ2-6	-	TGTGCCAGCGCCGGAAGGACCCTCAACGTCCTGACTTTC	CASAGRTLNVLTF
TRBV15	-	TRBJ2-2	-	TGTGCCACCAGCAGAGCTCGGTCGGGGCAGGGCGGGGAGCTGTTTTTT	CATSRARSGQGGELFF
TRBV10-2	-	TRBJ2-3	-	TGCGCCAGCAGTGGATTCCGTGAGGACGGACTTACCACAGATACGCAGTATTTT	CASSGFREDGLTTDTQYF